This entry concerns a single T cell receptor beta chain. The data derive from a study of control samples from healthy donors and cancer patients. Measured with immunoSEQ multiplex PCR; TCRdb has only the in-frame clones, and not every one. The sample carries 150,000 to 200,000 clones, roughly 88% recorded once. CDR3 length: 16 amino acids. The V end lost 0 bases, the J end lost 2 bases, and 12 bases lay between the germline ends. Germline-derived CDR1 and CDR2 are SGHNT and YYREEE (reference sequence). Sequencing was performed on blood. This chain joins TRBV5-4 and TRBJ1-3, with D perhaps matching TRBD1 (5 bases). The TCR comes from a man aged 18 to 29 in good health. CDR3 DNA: TGTGCCAGCAGCTTGGCTCCAGGGTTCGCTGGAAACACCATATATTTT. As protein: CASSLAPGFAGNTIYF.